Each of the 27 T cell receptor beta chains below was sequenced from the same sample in a study of blood T cell repertoires in COVID-19. Profiling relied on immunoSEQ multiplex PCR, and the TCRdb table lists in-frame clones only, not all of them. Altogether around 100,000 clones are present, around nine tenths being singletons, with the ten largest covering 5% to 6%. Sequenced input: peripheral blood. Receptor source: a man aged 50-60 years with acute or convalescent COVID-19.

The rearrangement links TRBV6-5 to TRBJ2-7; no definite D call. CDR3 size: 13 residues. The germline gives CDR1 MNHEY, CDR2 SVGAGI. V was cut by 0 bases and J by 6 bases, with 9 bases left in between. The CDR3 loop is CASSYSLDSEQYF. Here the CDR3 DNA reads TGTGCCAGCAGTTACTCCCTAGATTCCGAGCAGTACTTC.

The V call is TRBV6-5, the J call TRBJ2-5; D may be TRBD1 (7 bases). This CDR3 is 14 amino acids long. Germline V gene data show CDR1 as MNHEY and CDR2 as SVGAGI. V was shortened by 5 bases and J by 5 bases, with 15 bases between the two germline ends. Here the CDR3 DNA reads TGTGCCAGCAGTCGGGCAGGGGGGTTGGAGACCCAGTACTTC. It codes for CASSRAGGLETQYF.

The chain employs TRBV4-2 and TRBJ2-7, with TRBD2 matching 11 bases. The CDR3 has 15 residues. V shed 1 base and J 2 bases; nucleotides not matched to a gene: 1. Germline CDR1 and CDR2: LGHNA and YNFKEQ. CDR3 DNA: TGTGCCAGCAGCCAAGCACTAGCGGGAGCCTACGAGCAGTACTTC. Translation gives CASSQALAGAYEQYF.

The chain recombines TRBV18 with TRBJ1-4; D gene ambiguous. Per germline, CDR1 KGHSH and CDR2 LQKENI. The CDR3 runs 14 residues. The V end lost 2 bases, the J end lost 5 bases, and 9 bases lay between the germline ends. CDR3 sequence: CASSPVGRNEKLFF. The CDR3 nucleotides are TGTGCCAGCTCACCAGTGGGCCGCAATGAAAAACTGTTTTTT. The full variable domain, completed using reference TRBV18 and TRBJ1-4, is NAGVMQNPRHLVRRRGQEARLRCSPMKGHSHVYWYRQLPEEGLKFMVYLQKENIIDESGMPKERFSAEFPKEGPSILRIQQVVRGDSAAYFCASSPVGRNEKLFFGSGTQLSVL.

This chain links TRBV5-6 with TRBJ2-1; D is possibly TRBD2 (6 bases). The CDR3 has 17 residues. In germline, CDR1 is SGHDT, CDR2 YYEEEE. Trimming removed 4 bases from V and 4 bases from J, with 21 bases in between. For the CDR3, the DNA is TGTGCCAGCAGCACCCCCCGGGACCGAAGCGGGTACAATGAGCAGTTCTTC. Its translation is CASSTPRDRSGYNEQFF.

The chain uses TRBV16 and TRBJ1-3; possibly TRBD1 for D (5 bases). Germline V gene data show CDR1 as KGHSY and CDR2 as FQNENV. Trimming removed 2 bases from V and 2 bases from J, with 13 bases in between. The CDR3 runs 16 residues. DNA for the CDR3: TGTGCCAGCAGCCAACGGACACCCCCCCCTGGAAACACCATATATTTT. Translating gives CASSQRTPPPGNTIYF.

The V and J genes are TRBV19 and TRBJ2-7, with TRBD2 matching over 11 bases. After removal of 5 bases from V and 7 bases from J, the junction contained 7 bases not matched to a gene. Germline loops: CDR1 LNHDA, CDR2 SQIVND (reference sequence). This CDR3 comprises 14 residues. The CDR3 nucleotides are TGTGCCAGTAGTCTACTAGCGGGAGTGGGTGAGCAGTACTTC. Amino acids: CASSLLAGVGEQYF.

The chain couples TRBV2 to TRBJ1-2, with 9 bases lining up with TRBD1. The trim removed 7 bases at V and 6 bases at J, leaving 6 bases unmatched. This CDR3 is 13 amino acids long. Germline-derived CDR1 and CDR2 are SNHLY and FYNNEI. CDR3 nucleotides: TGTGCCAGCACGGGACAGGGCTTTCATGGCTACACCTTC. Its translation: CASTGQGFHGYTF.

This chain uses TRBV7-8 with TRBJ2-1; no definite D call. CDR1 is SGHVS, CDR2 FQNEAQ, per germline. The CDR3 is made up of 16 amino acids. The V end was cut by 4 bases, the J end by 6 bases, with 19 bases between. As DNA, the CDR3 is TGTGCCAGCAGCTCACTTGGAGCGCCAGTCCCCAATGAGCAGTTCTTC. It encodes CASSSLGAPVPNEQFF.

This rearrangement joins TRBV12-5 to TRBJ2-1, with 13 bases aligning to TRBD2. Germline CDR1 reads LGHNT; CDR2 reads FRNRAP. Trimming cost V 3 bases and J 8 bases; bases outside gene matches: 7. CDR3 length: 16 residues. The CDR3 DNA reads as TGTGCTAGTGGTTTCGAAACTAGCGGGAGGGCCGATGAGCAGTTCTTC. Its translation: CASGFETSGRADEQFF.

The V gene is TRBV7-9, the J gene TRBJ1-5; TRBD1 agrees at 7 bases. The CDR3 extends over 12 amino acids. The germline V gene has CDR1 SEHNR and CDR2 FQNEAQ (reference sequence). After removal of 8 bases from V and 4 bases from J, the junction contained 2 bases not matched to a gene. The CDR3 loop is CASQGVNQPQHF. The CDR3 DNA reads as TGTGCCAGCCAGGGGGTGAATCAGCCCCAGCATTTT.

The gene calls are TRBV30 and TRBJ2-3, with D unclear. Trimming cost V 0 bases and J 0 bases, with 13 bases left between them. Germline CDR1 reads GTSNPN; CDR2 reads SVGIG (reference sequence). The CDR3 runs to 16 residues. The chain's CDR3 is CAWSVRAGLSTDTQYF. The CDR3, as DNA: TGTGCCTGGAGTGTACGAGCAGGTTTAAGCACAGATACGCAGTATTTT. The full variable domain, in which reference TRBV30 and TRBJ2-3 provide the parts outside the CDR3, is SQTIHQWPATLVQPVGSPLSLECTVEGTSNPNLYWYRQAAGRGLQLLFYSVGIGQISSEVPQNLSASRPQDRQFILSSKKLLLSDSGFYLCAWSVRAGLSTDTQYFGPGTRLTVL.

The V and J genes are TRBV5-1 and TRBJ1-2, with 10 nucleotides matching TRBD1. V shed 4 bases, J shed 5 bases, and the junction held 5 bases outside the gene matches. Germline CDR1 is SGHRS and CDR2 is YFSETQ. This CDR3 contains 14 residues. CDR3 region: CASSQTGGSYGYTF. DNA for the CDR3: TGCGCCAGCAGCCAGACAGGGGGCTCATATGGCTACACCTTC.

V is TRBV6-6 and J is TRBJ2-2; no reliable D call. Germline V lookup: CDR1 MNHNY, CDR2 SVGAGI (reference sequence). The CDR3 sequence is 16 residues long. Trimming removed 10 bases at V and 2 bases at J, with 20 bases between. In DNA, the CDR3 is TGTGCCACCAAGACATCGCCCTCAACCAACACCGGGGAGCTGTTTTTT. Its translation: CATKTSPSTNTGELFF.

The CDR3 sequence: CASSMSAGGTGELFF. The CDR3 DNA is TGTGCCAGTAGTATGTCGGCGGGGGGGACCGGGGAGCTGTTTTTT. This rearrangement joins TRBV19 to TRBJ2-2, with 9 bases lining up with TRBD2. Germline lookup yields CDR1 LNHDA and CDR2 SQIVND (reference sequence). This CDR3 has 15 amino acids. With V trimmed by 3 bases and J by 5 bases, 4 bases remained unmatched.

The genes are TRBV24-1 and TRBJ2-7; tentative D call: TRBD2 (5 bases). The V end was cut by 3 bases, the J end by 1 base, with 6 bases between. Per the germline V gene, CDR1 is KGHDR and CDR2 is SFDVKD. The CDR3 loop spans 13 amino acids. The CDR3 loop reads CATSDTGSYEQYF. The CDR3 DNA reads as TGTGCCACCAGTGATACGGGGTCCTACGAGCAGTACTTC.

The rearrangement links TRBV6-5 to TRBJ2-4; the match to TRBD2 covers 7 bases. The V and J ends lost 10 bases and 4 bases, in that order; junction bases with no gene match: 10. The germline CDR1 and CDR2 sequences are MNHEY and SVGAGI. CDR3 size: 14 residues. The CDR3: CATQSGIGKNIQYF. In DNA, the CDR3 is TGTGCCACTCAAAGCGGGATCGGAAAAAACATTCAGTACTTC.

The rearrangement joins TRBV5-1 to TRBJ1-2; D unclear. This CDR3 is built from 13 residues. V was clipped by 0 bases and J by 8 bases, with 11 bases between them. CDR1 SGHRS and CDR2 YFSETQ come from the germline V gene. The CDR3: CASSLDGGFGYTF. The DNA for the CDR3 is TGCGCCAGCAGCTTGGATGGAGGCTTCGGCTACACCTTC. The full variable domain, completed using reference TRBV5-1 and TRBJ1-2, is KAGVTQTPRYLIKTRGQQVTLSCSPISGHRSVSWYQQTPGQGLQFLFEYFSETQRNKGNFPGRFSGRQFSNSRSEMNVSTLELGDSALYLCASSLDGGFGYTFGSGTRLTVV.

This rearrangement joins TRBV2 to TRBJ2-7, with D perhaps matching TRBD2 (6 bases). Germline loops: CDR1 SNHLY, CDR2 FYNNEI. The CDR3 is 13 residues long. Trimming shortened V by 4 bases and J by 4 bases, and 11 bases separated the two germline ends. CDR3 sequence (DNA): TGTGCCAGCAGTGCTGGAGGGCGGTACGAGCAGTACTTC. This encodes CASSAGGRYEQYF.

Only one count was recorded for this clone. J is TRBJ2-3 and V is TRBV19, with 10 bases identical to TRBD1. Per germline, CDR1 LNHDA and CDR2 SQIVND (reference sequence). This CDR3 comprises 17 residues. J was trimmed by 0 bases and V by 9 bases; bases with no gene match: 12. The CDR3 nucleotides are TGTGCCAGCAGTGTACCGGGACAGGGGTTCAGCACAGATACGCAGTATTTT. Amino acid sequence: CASSVPGQGFSTDTQYF.

This sequence joins TRBV4-1 and TRBJ2-7; TRBD1 might be the D (6 bases). The CDR3 has 18 amino acids. V lost 0 bases and J lost 1, with 19 bases in between. Germline V gene sequence: CDR1 MGHRA, CDR2 YSYEKL. The CDR3 spells CASSQERQGQTFSYEQYF. CDR3 sequence (DNA): TGCGCCAGCAGCCAAGAGCGGCAGGGACAAACGTTTTCCTACGAGCAGTACTTC.

The J gene is TRBJ1-6, the V gene TRBV5-8; no clear D gene. The germline gives CDR1 SGHTS, CDR2 YDEGEE. CDR3 size: 16 residues. Trimming stripped 1 base from V and 4 bases from J, with 12 bases between. Here the CDR3 DNA reads TGTGCCAGCAGCTTGCAGGCTACAACTTATAATTCACCCCTCCACTTT. Amino acid sequence: CASSLQATTYNSPLHF.

V gene TRBV27 combines with J gene TRBJ1-2; 7 bases line up with TRBD1. V was pared by 0 bases and J by 5 bases, with 6 bases of the junction left unmatched. The length of the CDR3 is 15 residues. CDR1 is MNHEY and CDR2 is SMNVEV in the germline V gene (reference sequence). CDR3 in amino acids: CASSLSTGETYGYTF. Written as DNA, the CDR3 is TGTGCCAGCAGTTTATCTACAGGGGAGACTTATGGCTACACCTTC.

The genes are TRBV18 and TRBJ2-3; 13 bases map to TRBD2. This CDR3 has 16 residues. Germline V CDR1 and CDR2: KGHSH, LQKENI. J gave up 4 bases and V 6 bases, and 7 bases lay outside the gene matches. The DNA of the CDR3 is TGTGCCAGCTCGTATACTAGCGGGAGGGCGGCAGATACGCAGTATTTT. It is translated as CASSYTSGRAADTQYF.

The chain recombines TRBV4-1 with TRBJ2-7, with a tentative D call TRBD1 (6 bases). Germline CDR1 is MGHRA and CDR2 is YSYEKL. V was clipped by 1 base and J by 1 base, with 14 bases between them. The CDR3 consists of 16 residues. CDR3 nucleotides: TGCGCCAGCAGCCAAGTCCCAGGGACACGATCCTACGAGCAGTACTTC. This translates into CASSQVPGTRSYEQYF.

The chain has TRBV4-1 and TRBJ2-1; no clear D. Trimming stripped 1 base from V and 10 bases from J, with 17 bases between. The germline CDR1 and CDR2 sequences are MGHRA and YSYEKL. The CDR3 is made up of 15 amino acids. CDR3 DNA sequence: TGCGCCAGCAGCCAAGGGAATTACCTCGGAGCGGAGCAGTTCTTC. This encodes CASSQGNYLGAEQFF.

The chain is built from TRBV24-1 and TRBJ2-1, with D possibly being TRBD2 (6 bases). Per the germline V gene, CDR1 is KGHDR and CDR2 is SFDVKD. Trimming pared 4 bases from V and 8 bases from J, leaving 23 bases between. The CDR3 runs to 17 residues. The CDR3: CATSDPLGGVAGYEQFF. The CDR3 nucleotides are TGTGCCACCAGTGACCCCCTGGGGGGAGTAGCAGGATATGAGCAGTTCTTC.